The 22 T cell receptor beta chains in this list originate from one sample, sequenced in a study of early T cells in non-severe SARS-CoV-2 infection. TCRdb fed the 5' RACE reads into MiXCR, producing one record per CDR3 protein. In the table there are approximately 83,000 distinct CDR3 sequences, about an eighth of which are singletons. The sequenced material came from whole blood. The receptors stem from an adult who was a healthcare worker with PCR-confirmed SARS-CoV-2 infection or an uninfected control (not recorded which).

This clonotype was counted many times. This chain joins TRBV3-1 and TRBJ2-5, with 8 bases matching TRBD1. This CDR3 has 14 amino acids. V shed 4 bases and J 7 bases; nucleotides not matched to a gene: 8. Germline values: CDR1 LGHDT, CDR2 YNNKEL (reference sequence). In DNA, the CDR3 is TGTGCCAGCAGCCCCCAGGGGGCGCGGGTGACCCAGTACTTC. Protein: CASSPQGARVTQYF.

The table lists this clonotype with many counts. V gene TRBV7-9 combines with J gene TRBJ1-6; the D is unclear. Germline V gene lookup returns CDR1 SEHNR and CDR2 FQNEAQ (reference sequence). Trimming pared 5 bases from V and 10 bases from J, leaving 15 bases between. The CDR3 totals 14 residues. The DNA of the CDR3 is TGTGCCAGCAGCCTAAGTATCTCAGGCTCACCCCTCCACTTT. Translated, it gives CASSLSISGSPLHF.

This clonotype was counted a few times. This chain's CDR3 is CASSKRQGGNEKLFF. CDR3 bases: TGTGCCAGCAGTAAGCGACAGGGAGGTAATGAAAAACTGTTTTTT. The chain joins TRBV28 to TRBJ1-4, with TRBD1 matching 7 bases. The CDR3 is 15 residues long. The V and J ends lost 5 bases and 4 bases, in that order; junction bases with no gene match: 7. Per germline, CDR1 MDHEN and CDR2 SYDVKM.

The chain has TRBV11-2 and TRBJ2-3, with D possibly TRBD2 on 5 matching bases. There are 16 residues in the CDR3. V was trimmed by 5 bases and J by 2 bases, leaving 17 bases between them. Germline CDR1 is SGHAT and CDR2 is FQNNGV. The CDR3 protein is CASSTGIGRFTDTQYF. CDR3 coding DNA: TGTGCCAGCAGCACCGGGATAGGACGCTTCACAGATACGCAGTATTTT. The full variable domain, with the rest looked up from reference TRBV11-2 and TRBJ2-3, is EAGVAQSPRYKIIEKRQSVAFWCNPISGHATLYWYQQILGQGPKLLIQFQNNGVVDDSQLPKDRFSAERLKGVDSTLKIQPAKLEDSAVYLCASSTGIGRFTDTQYFGPGTRLTVL.

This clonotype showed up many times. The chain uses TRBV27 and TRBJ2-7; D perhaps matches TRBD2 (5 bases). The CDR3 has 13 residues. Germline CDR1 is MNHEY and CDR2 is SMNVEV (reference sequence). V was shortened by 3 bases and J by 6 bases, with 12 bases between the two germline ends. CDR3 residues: CASSLKQSGEQYF. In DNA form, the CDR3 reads TGTGCCAGCAGTTTGAAACAGAGCGGCGAGCAGTACTTC.

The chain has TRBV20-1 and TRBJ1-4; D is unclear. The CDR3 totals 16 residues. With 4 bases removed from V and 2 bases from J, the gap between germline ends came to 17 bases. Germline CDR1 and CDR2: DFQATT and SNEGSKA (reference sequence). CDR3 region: CSATRLDGLTNEKLFF. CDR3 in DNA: TGCAGTGCTACCCGACTAGACGGCCTCACTAATGAAAAACTGTTTTTT.

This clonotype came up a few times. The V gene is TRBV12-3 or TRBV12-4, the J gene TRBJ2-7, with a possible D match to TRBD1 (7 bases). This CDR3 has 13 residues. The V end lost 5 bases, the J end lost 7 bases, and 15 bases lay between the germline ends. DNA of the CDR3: TGTGCCAGCAGTCGTACAGGGGCGGGGGAGCAGTACTTC. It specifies CASSRTGAGEQYF.

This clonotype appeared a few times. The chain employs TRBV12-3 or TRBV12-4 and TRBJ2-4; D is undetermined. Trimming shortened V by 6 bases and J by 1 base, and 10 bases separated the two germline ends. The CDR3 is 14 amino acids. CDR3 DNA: TGTGCCAGCAGCTCTACAGTGGCCAAAAACATTCAGTACTTC. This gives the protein CASSSTVAKNIQYF.

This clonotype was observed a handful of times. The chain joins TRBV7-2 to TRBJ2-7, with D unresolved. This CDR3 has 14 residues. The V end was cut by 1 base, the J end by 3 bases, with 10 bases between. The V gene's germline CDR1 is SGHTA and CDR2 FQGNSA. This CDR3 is CASSLDPGGYEQYF. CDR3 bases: TGTGCCAGCAGCTTAGATCCCGGCGGCTACGAGCAGTACTTC.

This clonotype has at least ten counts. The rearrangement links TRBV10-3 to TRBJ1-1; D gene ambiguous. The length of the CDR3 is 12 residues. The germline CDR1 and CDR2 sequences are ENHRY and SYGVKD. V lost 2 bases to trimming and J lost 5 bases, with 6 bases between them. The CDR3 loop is CAISETGTEAFF. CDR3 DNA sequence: TGTGCCATCAGTGAGACGGGAACTGAAGCTTTCTTT.

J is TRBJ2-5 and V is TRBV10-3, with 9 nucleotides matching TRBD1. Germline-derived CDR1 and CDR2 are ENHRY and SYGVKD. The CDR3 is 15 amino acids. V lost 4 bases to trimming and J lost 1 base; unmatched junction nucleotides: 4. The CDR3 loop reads CAISAGQGIQETQYF. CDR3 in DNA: TGTGCCATCAGTGCGGGACAGGGTATCCAAGAGACCCAGTACTTC.

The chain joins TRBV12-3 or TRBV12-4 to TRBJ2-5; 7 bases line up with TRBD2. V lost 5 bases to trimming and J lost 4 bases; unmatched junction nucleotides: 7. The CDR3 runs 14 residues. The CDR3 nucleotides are TGTGCCAGCAGTACCTGGGGGGGTGTAGAGACCCAGTACTTC. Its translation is CASSTWGGVETQYF.

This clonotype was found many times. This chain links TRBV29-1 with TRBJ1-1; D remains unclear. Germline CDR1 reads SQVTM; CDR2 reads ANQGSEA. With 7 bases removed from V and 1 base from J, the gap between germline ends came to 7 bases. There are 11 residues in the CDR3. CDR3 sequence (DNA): TGCAGCGCTAGGGCGAACACTGAAGCTTTCTTT. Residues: CSARANTEAFF.

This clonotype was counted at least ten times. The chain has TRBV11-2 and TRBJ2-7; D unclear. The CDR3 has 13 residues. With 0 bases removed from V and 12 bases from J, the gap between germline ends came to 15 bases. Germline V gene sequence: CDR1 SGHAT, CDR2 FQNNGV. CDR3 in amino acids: CASSLDLDALGYF. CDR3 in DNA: TGTGCCAGCAGCTTAGATCTCGACGCCCTCGGGTACTTC.

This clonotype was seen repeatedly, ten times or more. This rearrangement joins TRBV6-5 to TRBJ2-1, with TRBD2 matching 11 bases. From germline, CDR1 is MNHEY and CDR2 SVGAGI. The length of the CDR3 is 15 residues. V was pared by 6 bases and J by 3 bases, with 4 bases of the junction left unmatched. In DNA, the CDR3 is TGTGCCAGCAGGGGGGGACTAGCGGTCTACAATGAGCAGTTCTTC. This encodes CASRGGLAVYNEQFF.

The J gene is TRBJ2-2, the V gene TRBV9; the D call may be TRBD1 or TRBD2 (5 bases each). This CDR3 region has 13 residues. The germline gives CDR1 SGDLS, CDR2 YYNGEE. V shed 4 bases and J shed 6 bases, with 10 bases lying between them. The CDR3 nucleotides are TGTGCCAGCAGCAAAGAGGGGCCCGGGGAGCTGTTTTTT. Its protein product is CASSKEGPGELFF.

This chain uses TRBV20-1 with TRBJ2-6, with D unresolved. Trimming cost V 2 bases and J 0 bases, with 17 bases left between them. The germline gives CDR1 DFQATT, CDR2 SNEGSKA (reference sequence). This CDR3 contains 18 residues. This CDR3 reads CSARPLEHEPSGANVLTF. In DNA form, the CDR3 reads TGCAGTGCTAGACCCCTCGAGCATGAACCCTCTGGGGCCAACGTCCTGACTTTC.

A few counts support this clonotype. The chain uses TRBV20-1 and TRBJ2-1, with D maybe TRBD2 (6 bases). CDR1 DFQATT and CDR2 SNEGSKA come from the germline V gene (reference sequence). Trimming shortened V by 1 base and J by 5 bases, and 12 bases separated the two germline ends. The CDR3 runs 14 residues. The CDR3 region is CSARGASENNEQFF. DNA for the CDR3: TGCAGTGCTAGAGGAGCTAGCGAAAACAATGAGCAGTTCTTC.

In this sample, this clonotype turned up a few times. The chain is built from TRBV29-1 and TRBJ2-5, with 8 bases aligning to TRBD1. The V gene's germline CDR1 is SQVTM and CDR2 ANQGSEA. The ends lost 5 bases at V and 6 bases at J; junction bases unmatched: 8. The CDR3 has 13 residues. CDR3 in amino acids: CSVTRTGRKTQYF. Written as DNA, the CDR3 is TGCAGCGTTACCAGGACAGGGCGGAAGACCCAGTACTTC.

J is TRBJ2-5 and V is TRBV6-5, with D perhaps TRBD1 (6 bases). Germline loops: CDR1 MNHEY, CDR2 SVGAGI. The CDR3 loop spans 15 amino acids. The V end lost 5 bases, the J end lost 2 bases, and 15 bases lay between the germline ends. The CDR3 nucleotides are TGTGCCAGCAGTGGGCTCAGGGGAGCTCAAGAGACCCAGTACTTC. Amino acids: CASSGLRGAQETQYF.

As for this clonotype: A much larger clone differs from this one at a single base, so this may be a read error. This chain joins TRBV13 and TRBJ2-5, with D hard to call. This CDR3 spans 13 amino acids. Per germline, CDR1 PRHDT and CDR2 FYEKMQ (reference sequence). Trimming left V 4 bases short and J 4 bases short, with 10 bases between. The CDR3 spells CASSYGPAETQYF. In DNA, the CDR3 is TGTGCCAGCAGCTATGGGCCAGCAGAGACCCAGTACTTC.

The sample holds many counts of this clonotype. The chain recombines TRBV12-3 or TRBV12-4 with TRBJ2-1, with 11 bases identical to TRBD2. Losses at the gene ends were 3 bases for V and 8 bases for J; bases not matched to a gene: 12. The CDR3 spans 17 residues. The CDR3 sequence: CASSLLLAGGPNHEQFF. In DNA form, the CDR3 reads TGTGCCAGCAGTTTGCTCTTAGCGGGAGGGCCGAACCATGAGCAGTTCTTC.